This T cell receptor (beta chain) comes out of a study of CD8+CD57+ T cells in acquired aplastic anemia. Overall study: Quantities of DNA derived from sorted CD4+ and CD8+ cells averaged around 3.2 ug. Points from the study as a whole: The same twenty-nine CD8+ CDR3 sequences occurred in patients and in controls.

The authors sequenced patients whose flow cytometry had shown CD8+CD57+ cell expansion. Blood samples were obtained from patients who had received no prior therapy. According to the study, genomic DNA was the template for TCR beta VDJ and CDR3 profiling. Each CDR3 protein gets one entry after TCRdb re-called the reads with MiXCR. The table shows approximately 220,000 distinct CDR3 sequences, with around half occurring only once. The CDR3 is 15 amino acids. Germline CDR1 reads SGHVS; CDR2 reads FQNEAQ. V lost 1 base to trimming and J lost 3 bases, with 12 bases between them. This clonotype showed up many times. Its antigen is as yet unknown.

Sequencing used sorted CD4+, CD8+, or CD8+CD57+ T cells (not recorded which) from PBMCs. V and J are TRBV7-8 and TRBJ1-2; D ambiguous. This sequence originates from a human donor with aplastic anemia. As DNA, the CDR3 is TGTGCCAGCAGCTTAGGAGGTGAGACCTACTATGGCTACACCTTC. As protein: CASSLGGETYYGYTF.